Listed below are T cell receptor beta chains from one sample, sequenced in a study of identical twins. TCRdb redid the calling of the 5' RACE reads with MiXCR, one entry per CDR3 protein. Of about 660,000 distinct CDR3 sequences listed, less than 10% were seen once; the top ten hold roughly 0.97%. The same sample was also studied in work on yellow fever vaccine responses in identical twins.

Sequencing used PBMCs. All receptors come from a young woman in good health. Both conserved end residues are part of each CDR3. Each record gives: clone size, D gene, V gene, J gene, CDR3 DNA, CDR3 protein. The D gene is left open where the match is weak. Where a row states a size, it is once, few, many or the class of an expanded clone; other rows omit it.

>NA|TRBD1|TRBV29-1|TRBJ1-5
TGCAGCGTTGAAACAGGGGCTGGGGGCAATCAGCCCCAGCATTTT
CSVETGAGGNQPQHF
>many|NA|TRBV5-1|TRBJ2-1
TGCGCCAGCAGCTTGGAGAACTCCTACAATGAGCAGTTCTTC
CASSLENSYNEQFF
>many|NA|TRBV11-2|TRBJ2-1
TGTGCCAGCAGCCCTGGCGGGGTAAATGAGCAGTTCTTC
CASSPGGVNEQFF
>NA|NA|TRBV12-3/TRBV12-4|TRBJ1-6
TGTGCCAGCAGTTTTGGGGGCAGGACCTATAATTCACCCCTCCACTTT
CASSFGGRTYNSPLHF
>NA|NA|TRBV3-1|TRBJ1-1
TGTGCCAGCAGCCAACGGGGGGGCGGGAGCACTGAAGCTTTCTTT
CASSQRGGGSTEAFF
>few|NA|TRBV7-2|TRBJ2-4
TGTGCCAGCAGCCTACATCGAGTGGGGGCCAAAAACATTCAGTACTTC
CASSLHRVGAKNIQYF
>many|NA|TRBV7-2|TRBJ2-7
TGTGCCAGCACCTCCATAAGGGGGGCTTCCTACGAGCAGTACTTC
CASTSIRGASYEQYF
>NA|NA|TRBV5-1|TRBJ2-3
TGCGCCAGCAGTGTAACGACAGGAAAAGCTACAGATACGCAGTATTTT
CASSVTTGKATDTQYF
>many|TRBD1|TRBV6-5|TRBJ1-6
TGTGCCAGCAGTTACTCGGACAGGGGCTCTTATAATTCACCCCTCCACTTT
CASSYSDRGSYNSPLHF
>few|TRBD1|TRBV7-8|TRBJ1-4
TGTGCCAGCAGCTTGTCCGGGACAGGGGGTATTTTGAATGAAAAACTGTTTTTT
CASSLSGTGGILNEKLFF
>many|NA|TRBV4-3|TRBJ2-7
TGCGCCAGCAGCCAAGATTCGGGGCCCCGTGGACTTTACGAGCAGTACTTC
CASSQDSGPRGLYEQYF
>NA|TRBD2|TRBV6-1|TRBJ2-5
TGTGCCAGCAGTACACCCTTTTTGGCGGGGGGGAAGTCGGCCCAGTACTTC
CASSTPFLAGGKSAQYF
>NA|NA|TRBV2|TRBJ2-3
TGTGCCAGCAGTGAAGCGGGTGCCGGATCCGACACAGATACGCAGTATTTT
CASSEAGAGSDTDTQYF
>many|NA|TRBV7-9|TRBJ2-7
TGTGCCAGCAGCCTAGAGGGGACCTCCTACGAGCAGTACTTC
CASSLEGTSYEQYF
>few|TRBD2|TRBV6-1|TRBJ2-1
TGTGCCAGCAGTGTTCTAGCGGCCTACTCCTACAATGAGCAGTTCTTC
CASSVLAAYSYNEQFF
>NA|TRBD2|TRBV28|TRBJ2-1
TGTGCCATATCAGAAGGACTAGCCAGCAATGAGCAGTTCTTC
CAISEGLASNEQFF
>NA|NA|TRBV25-1|TRBJ2-7
TGTGCCAGCACGATCGGTAGCTCCTACGAGCAGTACTTC
CASTIGSSYEQYF
>NA|TRBD1|TRBV5-1|TRBJ2-1
TGCGCCAGCAGCTTGAAAGGGGGACAGGCCTACAATGAGCAGTTCTTC
CASSLKGGQAYNEQFF
>NA|NA|TRBV24-1|TRBJ1-2
TGTGCCACCAGTGACCGGACAGAAAGCTATGGCTACACCTTC
CATSDRTESYGYTF
>few|NA|TRBV2|TRBJ2-7
TGTGCCAGCAGTGAAGCGTCCCGGGATGGGTTCTACGAGCAGTACTTC
CASSEASRDGFYEQYF
>few|TRBD2|TRBV2|TRBJ2-1
TGTGCCACCGACACTAGCGGGGGGTTTGATGAGCAGTTCTTC
CATDTSGGFDEQFF
>NA|NA|TRBV7-3|TRBJ1-6
TGTGCCAGCAGCCTCTGGGAGTCTAATTCACCCCTCCACTTT
CASSLWESNSPLHF
>many|TRBD1|TRBV29-1|TRBJ2-6
TGCAGCGTTGGTGAACAGGGGAATCCCCGCTCTGGGGCCAACGTCCTGACTTTC
CSVGEQGNPRSGANVLTF
>once|TRBD2|TRBV9|TRBJ2-1
TGTGCCAGCAGCGTAGAGGGACTAGCGGGAGGGCGAATTGAGCAGTTCTTC
CASSVEGLAGGRIEQFF
>many|TRBD2|TRBV2|TRBJ2-2
TGTGCCAGCAGTGCCACCGGGACTAGCCTCGGGGAGCTGTTTTTT
CASSATGTSLGELFF
>NA|TRBD2|TRBV20-1|TRBJ2-4
TGCAGTGCTAGAGATTTCGCTAGCGGGAGAAACATTCAGTACTTC
CSARDFASGRNIQYF
>many|NA|TRBV29-1|TRBJ1-4
TGCAGCGTTGAGCGGCAAATAGGGGAAAAACTGTTTTTT
CSVERQIGEKLFF
>few|TRBD1|TRBV20-1|TRBJ1-5
TGCAGTGCTAGAGCCTTACAGGGGAGCAATCAGCCCCAGCATTTT
CSARALQGSNQPQHF
>many|NA|TRBV27|TRBJ1-2
TGTGCCAGCAGTTCGGGGGTTTACTATGGCTACACCTTC
CASSSGVYYGYTF
>few|NA|TRBV7-9|TRBJ2-7
TGTGCCAGCAGCTTAGAGCGTGACGGGACCTACGAGCAGTACTTC
CASSLERDGTYEQYF
>few|NA|TRBV7-2|TRBJ1-2
TGTGCCAGCAGCCCAGTCTCTCGGGGAGGCTATGGCTACACCTTC
CASSPVSRGGYGYTF
>few|NA|TRBV28|TRBJ2-7
TGTGCCAGCAGTTTCTCCCAGCTACCTCAAGGCTTC
CASSFSQLPQGF
>NA|TRBD2|TRBV5-6|TRBJ2-7
TGTGCCAGCAGCTTGATTAGCGGGAGGGGCTACGAGCAGTACTTC
CASSLISGRGYEQYF
>few|NA|TRBV2|TRBJ1-2
TGTGCCAGCACCCTCGACAGAGGAATGAACTATGGCTACACCTTC
CASTLDRGMNYGYTF
>few|NA|TRBV5-1|TRBJ2-5
TGCGCCAGCGGCAGGGACCAAGAGACCCAGTACTTC
CASGRDQETQYF
>NA|TRBD1|TRBV4-2|TRBJ1-4
TGTGCCAGCAGCCAAGTAGCCCCGGGACAGGGGGTGGTCGAAAAACTGTTTTTT
CASSQVAPGQGVVEKLFF
>few|TRBD2|TRBV4-2|TRBJ2-3
TGTGCCAGCAGCCCCAGGGTAGCGGGTACCACAGATACGCAGTATTTT
CASSPRVAGTTDTQYF
>NA|TRBD2|TRBV7-2|TRBJ2-7
TGTGCCAGCAGCCTACGACCGGGGGGAGGGCAGTACTTC
CASSLRPGGGQYF
>NA|NA|TRBV7-2|TRBJ1-2
TGTGCCAGCACACAACTGGGACTTTATGGCTACACCTTC
CASTQLGLYGYTF
>NA|TRBD2|TRBV6-2/TRBV6-3|TRBJ2-1
TGTGCCAGCACCCCGACTAGCGGGGGTCCCCTCCATATGGAGCAGTTCTTC
CASTPTSGGPLHMEQFF
>few|TRBD2|TRBV4-3|TRBJ2-7
TGCGCCAGCAGCCAAGACCTAGCGGTTGAGCAGTACTTC
CASSQDLAVEQYF
>NA|TRBD1|TRBV20-1|TRBJ2-3
TGCAGTGCCCTGACAGGGGCCCGCACAGATACGCAGTATTTT
CSALTGARTDTQYF
>NA|TRBD2|TRBV6-1|TRBJ2-2
TGTGCCACTATAGCGGGGGTCACCGGGGAGCTGTTTTTT
CATIAGVTGELFF
>many|NA|TRBV25-1|TRBJ1-4
TGTGCCAGCAGTCCCTCGTGGGGGCGGGATACTAATGAAAAACTGTTTTTT
CASSPSWGRDTNEKLFF
>few|NA|TRBV10-3|TRBJ2-7
TGTGCCATCAGTGAGTATGTAGGGGAGCAGTACTTC
CAISEYVGEQYF